These 22 T cell receptor beta chains share one sample of origin, sequenced in a study of T cells after yellow fever vaccination. TCRdb ran MiXCR on the 5' RACE reads and lists one entry per CDR3 protein. The data contain more than 300,000 distinct CDR3 sequences, approximately 4.5% of them singletons. Sample: PBMCs, taken 15 days after the yellow fever booster vaccination. Source of these receptors: a man aged 18 to 30 who received the YFV17D yellow fever vaccine.

This clonotype was seen a handful of times. This CDR3 is CASSQVWRGNTQYF. CDR3 coding DNA: TGTGCCAGCAGCCAAGTTTGGCGGGGAAATACGCAGTATTTT. The rearrangement uses TRBV14 and TRBJ2-3; D possibly corresponds to TRBD2 (6 bases). Germline lookup yields CDR1 SGHDN and CDR2 FVKESK. CDR3 length: 14 residues. The V end lost 1 base, the J end lost 7 bases, and 12 bases lay between the germline ends.

At least ten counts were recorded for this clonotype. The CDR3 sequence is CASSPGDLPSTDTQYF. The CDR3 DNA is TGCGCCAGCAGCCCCGGGGACCTCCCTAGCACAGATACGCAGTATTTT. The chain joins TRBV5-1 to TRBJ2-3, with D perhaps matching TRBD1 or TRBD2 (5 bases each). V shed 4 bases and J shed 0 bases, with 15 bases lying between them. The CDR3 spans 16 residues. From germline, CDR1 is SGHRS and CDR2 YFSETQ.

The V and J genes are TRBV29-1 and TRBJ1-6, with D perhaps TRBD1 (6 bases). There are 15 residues in the CDR3. The germline CDR1 and CDR2 sequences are SQVTM and ANQGSEA. The V and J ends lost 4 bases and 10 bases respectively, with 20 bases between them. The CDR3 DNA sequence: TGCAGCGTTGTGCTGGGGGGCGAATATGGATCACCCCTCCACTTT. Translating gives CSVVLGGEYGSPLHF.

This clonotype was observed many times. The chain is built from TRBV7-2 and TRBJ2-7; D remains ambiguous. Trimming removed 5 bases at V and 3 bases at J, with 8 bases between. The CDR3 runs 12 residues. Germline lookup yields CDR1 SGHTA and CDR2 FQGNSA. CDR3 coding DNA: TGTGCCAGCAGCCGACTTAACTACGAGCAGTACTTC. Its translation is CASSRLNYEQYF.

The chain joins TRBV10-3 to TRBJ2-5; 11 bases align to TRBD2. V lost 4 bases to trimming and J lost 4 bases; unmatched junction nucleotides: 5. From germline, CDR1 is ENHRY and CDR2 SYGVKD. This CDR3 spans 15 amino acids. CDR3 loop: CAISAPSGGRETQYF. CDR3 sequence (DNA): TGTGCCATCAGTGCCCCTAGCGGGGGGAGAGAGACCCAGTACTTC.

In this sample, this clonotype turned up a few times. The V call is TRBV3-1, the J call TRBJ2-3; no definite D call. Trimming removed 0 bases from V and 3 bases from J, with 7 bases in between. The CDR3 totals 14 residues. Germline V CDR1 and CDR2: LGHDT, YNNKEL (reference sequence). The CDR3 loop is CASSQEGFTDTQYF. The DNA of the CDR3 is TGTGCCAGCAGCCAAGAGGGATTTACAGATACGCAGTATTTT.

The J gene is TRBJ2-5, the V gene TRBV24-1; TRBD2 matches at 9 bases. Germline loops: CDR1 KGHDR, CDR2 SFDVKD. The CDR3 extends over 15 amino acids. V shed 3 bases and J 2 bases; nucleotides not matched to a gene: 3. In DNA, the CDR3 is TGTGCCACCAGTGATAGCGGGAGGATACAAGAGACCCAGTACTTC. Residues: CATSDSGRIQETQYF.

The table lists this clonotype with a few counts. The rearrangement joins TRBV4-1 to TRBJ2-2; D perhaps matches TRBD2 (6 bases). The germline V and J ends were trimmed by 4 bases and 0 bases, with 12 bases remaining between them. The CDR3 has 16 amino acids. Germline V gene lookup returns CDR1 MGHRA and CDR2 YSYEKL. The CDR3 nucleotides read TGCGCCAGCAGCCCTCCAACGGGGGCGAACACCGGGGAGCTGTTTTTT. Translation gives CASSPPTGANTGELFF.

In this sample, this clonotype turned up a few times. The J gene is TRBJ1-2, the V gene TRBV7-2; D gene ambiguous. The CDR3 extends over 13 amino acids. Looked up from germline, CDR1 is SGHTA and CDR2 is FQGNSA. V lost 1 base and J 6 bases, leaving 9 bases between the germline ends. CDR3 sequence reads: CASSLEQADGYTF. CDR3 DNA sequence: TGTGCCAGCAGCTTAGAGCAAGCAGATGGCTACACCTTC.

In its sample, this clonotype was seen a few times. The J gene is TRBJ1-4, the V gene TRBV20-1; D uncertain. This CDR3 has 15 residues. The V and J ends lost 5 bases and 7 bases respectively, with 20 bases between them. The germline CDR1 and CDR2 sequences are DFQATT and SNEGSKA (reference sequence). This chain's CDR3 is CSAPHPRGRGEKLFF. The CDR3 bases are TGCAGTGCTCCCCATCCTCGGGGTCGGGGTGAAAAACTGTTTTTT.

There are a few counts of this clonotype. V usage is TRBV6-5 and J usage is TRBJ1-5, with a possible D match to TRBD1 (5 bases). The V gene's germline CDR1 is MNHEY and CDR2 SVGAGI. The CDR3 runs to 12 residues. V dropped 6 bases and J dropped 7 bases, with 10 bases sitting between them. CDR3 in amino acids: CASSWGGQPQHF. In DNA, the CDR3 is TGTGCCAGCAGCTGGGGGGGACAGCCCCAGCATTTT.

This clonotype was observed a few times. This chain joins TRBV5-1 and TRBJ2-6, with D unclear. CDR3 length equals 15 residues. Germline V lookup: CDR1 SGHRS, CDR2 YFSETQ. V gave up 3 bases and J gave up 1 base, with 8 bases separating them. In nucleotides, the CDR3 is TGCGCCAGCAGCTCACGGCGGTCTGGGGCCAACGTCCTGACTTTC. Amino acids: CASSSRRSGANVLTF. The full variable domain, rest sourced from reference TRBV5-1 and TRBJ2-6, is KAGVTQTPRYLIKTRGQQVTLSCSPISGHRSVSWYQQTPGQGLQFLFEYFSETQRNKGNFPGRFSGRQFSNSRSEMNVSTLELGDSALYLCASSSRRSGANVLTFGAGSRLTVL.

A few counts support this clonotype. J is TRBJ1-1 and V is TRBV5-1; D is unresolved. V lost 8 bases and J lost 1, with 18 bases in between. The CDR3 runs 15 residues. Germline V lookup: CDR1 SGHRS, CDR2 YFSETQ. The CDR3 nucleotides read TGCGCCAGTATCGGAGGAGATGGGTCGAACACTGAAGCTTTCTTT. Protein product: CASIGGDGSNTEAFF.

This clonotype appeared once. The chain joins TRBV12-3 or TRBV12-4 to TRBJ1-4; D uncertain. V lost 7 bases and J 3 bases, leaving 9 bases between the germline ends. This CDR3 contains 13 residues. The CDR3 protein is CASKLDPNEKLFF. For the CDR3, the DNA is TGTGCCAGCAAACTTGACCCTAATGAAAAACTGTTTTTT.

This clonotype was seen ten or more times. The chain has TRBV20-1 and TRBJ1-5; 7 bases fit TRBD1. The J segment lost 6 bases and the V segment lost 6 bases, leaving 11 bases of the junction unmatched. CDR1 DFQATT and CDR2 SNEGSKA come from the germline V gene (reference sequence). The CDR3 spans 14 residues. As DNA, the CDR3 is TGCAGTGCCACCTCAGGGGGAGAGAGTCAGCCCCAGCATTTT. This gives the protein CSATSGGESQPQHF.

This clonotype was observed at least ten times. The chain has TRBV7-9 and TRBJ1-4; 8 bases are a match to TRBD1. The CDR3 runs to 17 residues. Trimming cost V 1 base and J 7 bases; bases outside gene matches: 11. Germline V gene data show CDR1 as SEHNR and CDR2 as FQNEAQ (reference sequence). CDR3 nucleotides: TGTGCCAGCAGCTTAGGCCCCCAGGGGGCTGGATTTGAAAAACTGTTTTTT. It specifies CASSLGPQGAGFEKLFF.

This clonotype was seen many times. The rearrangement uses TRBV7-9 and TRBJ2-2; no definite D call. CDR3 length: 15 residues. Germline values: CDR1 SEHNR, CDR2 FQNEAQ (reference sequence). Deletions cut 3 bases from V and 3 bases from J, with 11 bases between. CDR3 sequence (DNA): TGTGCCAGCAGCTTCGCCCTCGGCGACACCGGGGAGCTGTTTTTT. Residues: CASSFALGDTGELFF.

The chain is built from TRBV7-9 and TRBJ2-7, with D tentatively TRBD1 or TRBD2 (5 bases each). CDR1 and CDR2 from the germline V gene are SEHNR and FQNEAQ (reference sequence). Trimming left V 5 bases short and J 6 bases short, with 11 bases between. The length of the CDR3 is 12 residues. The CDR3 coding sequence is TGTGCCAGCAGCATAGGGACGGCCGAGCAGTACGTC. Amino acid sequence: CASSIGTAEQYV.

The genes are TRBV12-3 or TRBV12-4 and TRBJ2-7, with 7 bases aligning to TRBD1. The CDR3 loop spans 14 amino acids. With V trimmed by 6 bases and J by 6 bases, 11 bases remained unmatched. CDR3 sequence (DNA): TGTGCCAGCAGGGATACAGGGGCTAGTGGCGAGCAGTACTTC. Protein: CASRDTGASGEQYF.

This chain uses TRBV2 with TRBJ1-1; D is unclear. Germline-derived CDR1 and CDR2 are SNHLY and FYNNEI. The CDR3 length is 14 residues. The V gene lost 1 base and the J gene lost 0 bases, with 6 bases spanning the gap. This chain's CDR3 is CASSEEFMNTEAFF. In DNA form, the CDR3 reads TGTGCCAGCAGTGAAGAGTTCATGAACACTGAAGCTTTCTTT.

The V gene is TRBV21-1, the J gene TRBJ2-2; TRBD2, as called in the table, went unchecked against the DNA. TRBV21-1 represents a pseudogene. The CDR3 extends over 18 amino acids. For the CDR3, the DNA is TGTGCCAGCAGCAAAGTTTCGAGGGGCCCCTCGGACACCGGGGAGCTGTTTTTT. Translation gives CASSKVSRGPSDTGELFF.

This clonotype was seen many times. The rearrangement uses TRBV9 and TRBJ2-5; D remains ambiguous. The length of the CDR3 is 13 residues. V lost 4 bases and J 5 bases, leaving 12 bases between the germline ends. Germline assignment: CDR1 SGDLS and CDR2 YYNGEE. For the CDR3, the DNA is TGTGCCAGCAGCACCCTTAACTCGGAGACCCAGTACTTC. Encoded protein: CASSTLNSETQYF.